A single sample is the source of the 6 T cell receptor beta chains below, sequenced in a study of blood T cell repertoires in COVID-19. Clones were sequenced by immunoSEQ multiplex PCR, and TCRdb holds only the in-frame ones, with some missing. Here the sample spans tens of thousands of clones, roughly nine tenths being singletons. Sequencing was carried out using peripheral blood. These receptors were obtained from a male donor with acute or convalescent COVID-19.

The chain links TRBV10-3 to TRBJ2-1; TRBD2 matches 8 bases. The CDR3 contains 14 residues. V lost 7 bases, J lost 2 bases, and 4 bases stayed unmatched. Per germline, CDR1 ENHRY and CDR2 SYGVKD. CDR3 sequence (DNA): TGTGCCATCAACCGCGGGGGGACCTACAATGAGCAGTTCTTC. This encodes CAINRGGTYNEQFF.

The chain recombines TRBV6-6 with TRBJ1-3, with D unresolved. This CDR3 region has 12 residues. Trimming removed 5 bases at V and 6 bases at J, with 8 bases between. Germline CDR1 reads MNHNY; CDR2 reads SVGAGI (reference sequence). The CDR3 is CASSQHENTIYF. Here the CDR3 DNA reads TGTGCCAGCAGTCAACACGAAAACACCATATATTTT.

V is TRBV18 and J is TRBJ2-7; the match to TRBD1 covers 7 bases. V lost 3 bases to trimming and J lost 3 bases; unmatched junction nucleotides: 5. CDR1 is KGHSH, CDR2 LQKENI, per germline. The CDR3 runs to 14 residues. The CDR3 spells CASSPTRGSYEQYF. The CDR3 DNA reads as TGTGCCAGCTCACCGACCAGGGGGAGCTACGAGCAGTACTTC.

The rearrangement links TRBV19 to TRBJ2-2; TRBD1 might be the D (6 bases). The germline V gene has CDR1 LNHDA and CDR2 SQIVND (reference sequence). Trimming stripped 3 bases from V and 1 base from J, with 12 bases between. The CDR3 contains 16 residues. The CDR3 spells CASSIGTGRNTGELFF. The CDR3 nucleotides read TGTGCCAGTAGTATTGGAACAGGGAGGAACACCGGGGAGCTGTTTTTT.

The chain employs TRBV7-3 and TRBJ2-3, with 10 nucleotides matching TRBD2. The V segment lost 5 bases and the J segment 4 bases; nucleotides outside the gene matches: 3. Germline V lookup: CDR1 SGHTA, CDR2 FQGTGA. The length of the CDR3 is 14 residues. The CDR3 protein is CASSPGLASDTQYF. The CDR3 DNA reads as TGTGCCAGCAGCCCGGGACTAGCGTCAGATACGCAGTATTTT. Full variable domain (remainder filled in from reference TRBV7-3 and TRBJ2-3): GAGVSQTPSNKVTEKGKYVELRCDPISGHTALYWYRQSLGQGPEFLIYFQGTGAADDSGLPNDRFFAVRPEGSVSTLKIQRTERGDSAVYLCASSPGLASDTQYFGPGTRLTVL.

This sequence joins TRBV3-1 (or the pseudogene TRBV3-2) and TRBJ2-2; 8 positions agree with TRBD1. V lost 4 bases, J lost 0 bases, and 4 bases stayed unmatched. Germline CDR1 reads LGHDT; CDR2 reads YNNKEL (reference sequence). The CDR3 totals 16 residues. CDR3: CASSPGQGANTGELFF. CDR3 DNA: TGTGCCAGCAGCCCCGGACAGGGCGCGAACACCGGGGAGCTGTTTTTT.